A single T cell receptor (beta chain) is shown here with its context. Its binding antigen is unknown. No base-level quality is on record; no much larger clone is a single base apart. The immunoSEQ Assay, a bias-controlled multiplex PCR, was used to amplify TCRbeta CDR3 regions from genomic DNA. The paper's data handling went like this. The number of nucleated cells in each sample was estimated from the amplification of reference gene primers within the assay. To quantify the absolute abundance of each unique TCRbeta CDR3 rearrangement, sequence reads were collapsed and filtered. For each sample, productive Simpson clonality was calculated as the square root of Simpson's diversity index over productive rearrangements. This is the immuneACCESS table as TCRdb keeps it, with only in-frame sequences that have V and J called. A part of the clones is gone; compared with another copy, unresolved V genes explain less than half, and the rest is unexplained. V, J and clone size reflect that table, while D and trimming were determined from the DNA. Across this sample there are around 300,000 clones, with around 90% seen only once. The ten most abundant clones make up around 0.96% of the sample.

This record comes from a study of blood T cell repertoires in COVID-19 (dated by TCRdb to 2020 to 2021). Notes on the research overall: Samples covering the acute and convalescent phases of COVID-19 were provided by collaborators in the United States, Italy and Spain. The material from the prospective study consisted of cDNA or gDNA derived from T cells, B-cell-depleted T cells, or PBMCs. The repertoires were released in a freely available public database meant as a resource for research on the immune response to SARS-CoV-2. Where available, HLA class I and class II types were obtained from metadata supplied by the sample provider rather than from assay-based typing. Sample metadata almost always included a de-identified subject ID, COVID-19 status, age in years and sex. The samples were drawn from the first 160 participants of the ongoing ImmuneRACE study and from 1,200 or so subjects provided by 6 global collaborators. Subjects who had been exposed to COVID-19, were actively infected with it, or had recovered from it provided the deeply sampled blood TCRbeta repertoires that made up the dataset. The full study reports these points: Clinical and demographic metadata were provided uncurated, with the amount varying by source and participant.

CDR1 SEHNR and CDR2 FQNEAQ are derived from the germline V gene (reference sequence). After removal of 5 bases from V and 10 bases from J, the junction retains 18 bases not matched to a gene. The CDR3 covers 17 residues, taking in both the cysteine and the phenylalanine. Here the CDR3 DNA is all that survives: 51 bases in frame from base 1. In Seattle, one collaborating source enrolled patients while the infection was active and tracked those patients longitudinally over the course of disease. The collaborating institutions used their own protocols to collect whole blood in K2EDTA tubes. For TCRbeta analysis, collaborator samples were shipped as frozen whole blood, as isolated PBMCs, or as DNA extracted from either sample type.

The sequenced material came from peripheral blood. The chain links TRBV7-9 with TRBJ2-1; TRBD2 agrees with 9 junctional bases. The origin of this receptor is a woman aged 40 to 50 with COVID-19, enrolled during active disease. The nucleotides are TGTGCCAGCAGCCCCCGCGGGGGGGGAGTCGGCGGTAACGAGCAGTTCTTC. Translated, this gives CASSPRGGGVGGNEQFF.